What follows are 7 T cell receptor beta chains derived from one specimen sequenced in a study of blood T cell repertoires in COVID-19. Sequencing used immunoSEQ multiplex PCR; TCRdb keeps in-frame clones, though not all of them. This table holds over 100,000 clones, over 75% found once. Source material: peripheral blood. These TCRs come from a man of 80 years or more with acute or convalescent COVID-19.

The chain has TRBV14 and TRBJ2-3; D is unclear. The ends were cut back, 6 bases at V and 3 bases at J, with 13 bases in the middle. This CDR3 is 14 amino acids long. Per the germline V gene, CDR1 is SGHDN and CDR2 is FVKESK. The CDR3 here is CASSALSSTDTQYF. The CDR3 region has the DNA TGTGCCAGCAGTGCGCTTAGCAGTACAGATACGCAGTATTTT.

This chain joins TRBV27 and TRBJ2-3, with 7 bases matching TRBD1. This CDR3 spans 14 amino acids. V shed 6 bases, J shed 4 bases, and the junction held 7 bases outside the gene matches. Germline-derived CDR1 and CDR2 are MNHEY and SMNVEV (reference sequence). The CDR3 is CASSFRQGADTQYF. The CDR3 nucleotides read TGTGCCAGCAGCTTTCGACAGGGCGCAGATACGCAGTATTTT.

This chain uses TRBV5-5 with TRBJ1-1; 7 nucleotides align to TRBD1. This CDR3 contains 14 residues. CDR1 and CDR2 from the germline V gene are SGHKS and YYEKEE (reference sequence). The ends lost 4 bases at V and 4 bases at J; junction bases unmatched: 7. The CDR3 coding sequence is TGTGCCAGCAGCCCCCAGGGGGTGGGCACTGAAGCTTTCTTT. This translates into CASSPQGVGTEAFF.

The chain links TRBV11-2 to TRBJ2-7, with 11 bases fitting TRBD1. This CDR3 has 15 amino acids. V shed 5 bases, J shed 4 bases, and the junction held 7 bases outside the gene matches. CDR1 is SGHAT and CDR2 is FQNNGV in the germline V gene. The DNA of the CDR3 is TGTGCCAGCAGCAACCGGGACAGGGGGGGATACGAGCAGTACTTC. Translation gives CASSNRDRGGYEQYF.

This chain uses TRBV28 with TRBJ1-5; no reliable D call. The germline CDR1 and CDR2 sequences are MDHEN and SYDVKM. CDR3 length equals 15 residues. V lost 3 bases and J lost 4, with 13 bases in between. The CDR3 DNA sequence: TGTGCCAGCAGTTTTTCTGGCAGGAAGAATCAGCCCCAGCATTTT. It codes for CASSFSGRKNQPQHF.

The chain couples TRBV24-1 to TRBJ1-5; D gene ambiguous. The CDR3 is made up of 15 amino acids. CDR1 is KGHDR, CDR2 SFDVKD, per germline. V lost 3 bases and J 5 bases, leaving 13 bases between the germline ends. The CDR3 bases are TGTGCCACCAGTGATCCGACTTCCCCGGATCAGCCCCAGCATTTT. Translation: CATSDPTSPDQPQHF.

The chain is built from TRBV27 and TRBJ2-7; tentatively, D is TRBD2 (5 bases). This CDR3 spans 14 amino acids. Deletions cut 5 bases from V and 3 bases from J, with 14 bases between. Germline values: CDR1 MNHEY, CDR2 SMNVEV (reference sequence). The CDR3 loop is CASSLGRGSYEQYF. The CDR3 region has the DNA TGTGCCAGCAGTCTAGGCAGAGGGAGCTACGAGCAGTACTTC.